One and the same sample provided the 26 T cell receptor beta chains below, sequenced in a study of T-cell reconstitution after alpha-beta-depleted transplantation in children. Unique molecular identifiers tagged the TCRbeta library. From the PCR reads, TCRdb called clonotypes with MiXCR, one entry per CDR3 protein. This repertoire shows tens of thousands of distinct CDR3 sequences, 15% to 20% found once; its top ten account for 45% to 55%. Material: PBMCs, mostly from graft donor cells, obtained 360 days after TCRalphabeta/CD19-depleted stem cell transplant. These receptors all come from a male patient between 2 and 15 years old who had a stem cell transplant for acute lymphoblastic leukemia, so the T cells may come from the graft donor.

V and J are TRBV7-8 and TRBJ2-7, with 8 bases fitting TRBD2. Per the germline V gene, CDR1 is SGHVS and CDR2 is FQNEAQ. The CDR3 has 14 residues. With V trimmed by 5 bases and J by 6 bases, 9 bases remained unmatched. The CDR3 region is CASSQRLAGLEQYF. CDR3 DNA sequence: TGTGCCAGCAGCCAAAGATTAGCGGGACTCGAGCAGTACTTC.

The chain carries TRBV5-1 and TRBJ1-1; TRBD1 is a possible D gene (6 bases). The V gene lost 7 bases and the J gene lost 4 bases, with 14 bases spanning the gap. The CDR3 is 13 residues long. The V gene's germline CDR1 is SGHRS and CDR2 YFSETQ. This chain's CDR3 is CASHPEGGTEAFF. CDR3 nucleotides: TGCGCCAGCCACCCGGAGGGGGGCACTGAAGCTTTCTTT. The full variable domain, its missing parts supplied by reference TRBV5-1 and TRBJ1-1, is KAGVTQTPRYLIKTRGQQVTLSCSPISGHRSVSWYQQTPGQGLQFLFEYFSETQRNKGNFPGRFSGRQFSNSRSEMNVSTLELGDSALYLCASHPEGGTEAFFGQGTRLTVV.

This clonotype was observed a handful of times. V is TRBV5-1 and J is TRBJ2-1, with 8 bases lining up with TRBD1. Trimming took 0 bases from V and 0 from J; bases not matched to a gene: 2. Germline V lookup: CDR1 SGHRS, CDR2 YFSETQ. This CDR3 has 16 amino acids. The CDR3 region has the DNA TGCGCCAGCAGCTTGGGGGGACAGGTCTCCTACAATGAGCAGTTCTTC. Translated: CASSLGGQVSYNEQFF.

This clonotype showed up just a few times. This chain joins TRBV3-1 and TRBJ2-5; D is unresolved. The CDR3 totals 13 residues. Between the trimmed V and J ends, which lost 4 bases and 1 base, there was a span of 7 bases. Germline loops: CDR1 LGHDT, CDR2 YNNKEL (reference sequence). The CDR3 region has the DNA TGTGCCAGCAGCCGGTCTACCCAAGAGACCCAGTACTTC. Translated, it gives CASSRSTQETQYF.

Only a few counts were recorded for this clonotype. The gene calls are TRBV24-1 and TRBJ2-3, with TRBD2 identical over 13 bases. This CDR3 has 23 amino acids. The germline CDR1 and CDR2 sequences are KGHDR and SFDVKD. With V trimmed by 7 bases and J by 1 base, 25 bases remained unmatched. CDR3 nucleotide sequence: TGTGCCACCAGAAAGGAGTACAGGGCCCAGGGACTAGCGGGACCCTACCGCACAGATACGCAGTATTTT. Protein: CATRKEYRAQGLAGPYRTDTQYF.

This clonotype was detected ten times or more. The chain recombines TRBV5-1 with TRBJ2-2; D is perhaps TRBD1 (5 bases). The V gene's germline CDR1 is SGHRS and CDR2 YFSETQ. There are 14 residues in the CDR3. The germline V and J ends were trimmed by 0 bases and 5 bases, with 8 bases remaining between them. DNA for the CDR3: TGCGCCAGCAGCTTGGCCCAGGGAACCGGGGAGCTGTTTTTT. Its translation: CASSLAQGTGELFF.

The chain recombines TRBV2 with TRBJ2-1; perhaps TRBD2 as D (6 bases). Trimming cost V 2 bases and J 13 bases, with 15 bases left between them. Per germline, CDR1 SNHLY and CDR2 FYNNEI. The CDR3 runs to 13 residues. This chain's CDR3 is CASSEQATGVQFF. The CDR3 coding sequence is TGTGCCAGCAGTGAACAAGCGACGGGGGTACAGTTCTTC.

This sequence joins TRBV7-9 and TRBJ2-7, with 8 bases lining up with TRBD1. The CDR3 extends over 15 amino acids. Germline trimming cut 5 bases from V and 5 bases from J; bases unmatched to any gene: 11. The germline CDR1 and CDR2 sequences are SEHNR and FQNEAQ (reference sequence). In nucleotides, the CDR3 is TGTGCCAGCAGCCCGACAGGGGTAACGTGGGACGAGCAGTACTTC. Translation gives CASSPTGVTWDEQYF. The whole variable domain, remainder taken from reference TRBV7-9 and TRBJ2-7, is DTGVSQNPRHKITKRGQNVTFRCDPISEHNRLYWYRQTLGQGPEFLTYFQNEAQLEKSRLLSDRFSAERPKGSFSTLEIQRTEQGDSAMYLCASSPTGVTWDEQYFGPGTRLTVT.

The V and J genes are TRBV6-1 and TRBJ2-1, with a possible D match to TRBD2 (5 bases). Per germline, CDR1 MNHNS and CDR2 SASEGT. The ends were cut back, 4 bases at V and 9 bases at J, with 13 bases in the middle. The CDR3 runs 13 residues. The CDR3 coding sequence is TGTGCCAGCAGTGTTCATAGCGCGGGTGAGCAGTTCTTC. Translating it yields CASSVHSAGEQFF.

This clonotype was counted at least ten times. The chain carries TRBV7-2 and TRBJ2-1; possibly TRBD1 for D (5 bases). V was clipped by 5 bases and J by 0 bases, with 8 bases between them. CDR3 length equals 14 residues. CDR1 is SGHTA, CDR2 FQGNSA, per germline. This chain's CDR3 is CASSLDSSYNEQFF. For the CDR3, the DNA is TGTGCCAGCAGCCTTGACAGCTCCTACAATGAGCAGTTCTTC.

The genes are TRBV5-4 and TRBJ2-2, with 12 nucleotides matching TRBD2. In germline, CDR1 is SGHNT, CDR2 YYREEE (reference sequence). The CDR3 totals 18 residues. The V and J ends lost 1 base and 3 bases, in that order; junction bases with no gene match: 7. CDR3 in DNA: TGTGCCAGCAGCTTGACTAGCGGGAGGATGCCCCACACCGGGGAGCTGTTTTTT. This encodes CASSLTSGRMPHTGELFF.

J is TRBJ2-7 and V is TRBV12-3 or TRBV12-4, with 9 bases lining up with TRBD1. V lost 6 bases to trimming and J lost 7 bases; unmatched junction nucleotides: 10. This CDR3 spans 14 amino acids. CDR3 protein: CASRPGQGRLEQYF. The CDR3 nucleotides are TGTGCCAGCAGGCCGGGACAGGGACGTTTGGAGCAGTACTTC.

The sample holds one count of this clonotype. The chain joins TRBV10-3 to TRBJ2-7; D possibly corresponds to TRBD2 (5 bases). Germline CDR1 and CDR2: ENHRY and SYGVKD. The V gene lost 8 bases and the J gene lost 4 bases, with 12 bases spanning the gap. The CDR3 runs to 12 residues. This CDR3 reads CAIGRDGYEQYF. The CDR3 DNA is TGTGCCATCGGCCGGGATGGATACGAGCAGTACTTC.

This clonotype was seen a few times. V is TRBV10-3 and J is TRBJ1-2, with 8 positions matching TRBD1. The germline V gene encodes CDR1 ENHRY and CDR2 SYGVKD. The CDR3 consists of 15 residues. Trimming cost V 7 bases and J 0 bases; bases outside gene matches: 7. The CDR3 DNA is TGTGCCATCAACGACAGGGGAGGATCTAACTATGGCTACACCTTC. Its protein is CAINDRGGSNYGYTF.

V is TRBV6-5 and J is TRBJ2-7; 11 bases align to TRBD2. The CDR3 contains 14 residues. V shed 5 bases and J 2 bases; nucleotides not matched to a gene: 2. CDR1 MNHEY and CDR2 SVGAGI come from the germline V gene. CDR3 sequence: CASSPSGRTYEQYF. CDR3 DNA: TGTGCCAGCAGTCCTAGCGGGAGGACCTACGAGCAGTACTTC.

This clonotype has more than one count but fewer than ten. The DNA for the CDR3 is TGTGCCAGCAGCCCGCTAGCGGGAACACATACGCAGTATTTT. Its protein is CASSPLAGTHTQYF. J is TRBJ2-3 and V is TRBV11-2; 9 bases agree with TRBD2. Germline lookup yields CDR1 SGHAT and CDR2 FQNNGV. CDR3 size: 14 residues. V lost 5 bases to trimming and J lost 7 bases; unmatched junction nucleotides: 7.

In this sample, this clonotype turned up once. The chain combines TRBV2 with TRBJ2-3; 9 bases are a match to TRBD1. This CDR3 is 16 amino acids long. Germline values: CDR1 SNHLY, CDR2 FYNNEI. Trimming cost V 1 base and J 2 bases; bases outside gene matches: 4. CDR3 amino acids: CASSEDGTGPTDTQYF. The CDR3 DNA is TGTGCCAGCAGTGAAGATGGGACAGGGCCCACAGATACGCAGTATTTT.

The V gene is TRBV19, the J gene TRBJ2-7; 8 bases are shared with TRBD2. The CDR3 consists of 14 residues. Germline CDR1 and CDR2: LNHDA and SQIVND (reference sequence). The junction had 8 bases not matched to a gene; V was cut back by 9 bases and J by 1 base. As DNA, the CDR3 is TGTGCCAGCGCACCGGGAGGGCCGTCCTACGAGCAGTACTTC. Translation: CASAPGGPSYEQYF.

This clonotype was found a few times. CDR3 nucleotides: TGTGCCGGGAAGACGAACTATGGCTACACCTTC. Amino acid sequence: CAGKTNYGYTF. This rearrangement joins TRBV19 to TRBJ1-2; D is undetermined. This CDR3 comprises 11 residues. Germline lookup yields CDR1 LNHDA and CDR2 SQIVND (reference sequence). Trimming cost V 11 bases and J 2 bases, with 9 bases left between them.

This clonotype showed up just a few times. The genes are TRBV20-1 and TRBJ2-1; 10 bases map to TRBD2. The CDR3 runs 14 residues. Germline-derived CDR1 and CDR2 are DFQATT and SNEGSKA (reference sequence). V shed 7 bases and J 3 bases; nucleotides not matched to a gene: 6. The CDR3 here is CSGTRLAGYNEQFF. The CDR3 DNA reads as TGCAGTGGCACAAGACTAGCGGGCTACAATGAGCAGTTCTTC.

This clonotype has at least ten counts. This chain links TRBV7-9 with TRBJ2-1; no definite D call. V shed 4 bases and J shed 4 bases, with 8 bases lying between them. Germline values: CDR1 SEHNR, CDR2 FQNEAQ (reference sequence). There are 13 residues in the CDR3. The CDR3 here is CASSSKGYNEQFF. CDR3 nucleotides: TGTGCCAGCAGCTCTAAGGGATACAATGAGCAGTTCTTC.

This clonotype has a count of ten or more. The V call is TRBV3-1, the J call TRBJ2-5; TRBD1 agrees at 7 bases. Germline V CDR1 and CDR2: LGHDT, YNNKEL (reference sequence). This CDR3 is built from 15 residues. The V gene end was trimmed by 3 bases and the J gene end by 5 bases; junction bases not matched to a gene: 9. The CDR3 DNA reads TGTGCCAGCAGCCAGAGACCCGGGACAGCGGAGACCCAGTACTTC. Protein: CASSQRPGTAETQYF.

This clonotype was counted a few times. The CDR3 DNA reads as TGTGCCAGCAGTTCGACAGGTTGGCCTGAAGCTTTCTTT. Encoded protein: CASSSTGWPEAFF. V is TRBV12-3 or TRBV12-4 and J is TRBJ1-1, with D possibly TRBD1 on 6 matching bases. Trimming cost V 4 bases and J 6 bases, with 12 bases left between them. This CDR3 has 13 amino acids.

This clonotype has more than one count but fewer than ten. V is TRBV30 and J is TRBJ1-2; 9 nucleotides agree with TRBD1. The V gene end was trimmed by 2 bases and the J gene end by 7 bases; junction bases not matched to a gene: 5. The CDR3 consists of 13 residues. Germline V gives CDR1 GTSNPN, CDR2 SVGIG (reference sequence). The CDR3 bases are TGTGCCTGGAGTCCGGGACAGGGTTCTGGCTACACCTTC. Encoded protein: CAWSPGQGSGYTF.

This clonotype was counted between two and nine times. The chain has TRBV13 and TRBJ2-3; 10 bases are a match to TRBD2. From germline, CDR1 is PRHDT and CDR2 FYEKMQ (reference sequence). This CDR3 has 17 residues. With V trimmed by 6 bases and J by 5 bases, 14 bases remained unmatched. The CDR3 loop is CASSPRGPGLAIDTQYF. CDR3 sequence (DNA): TGTGCCAGCAGTCCTCGGGGACCGGGACTAGCGATAGATACGCAGTATTTT.

This chain uses TRBV29-1 with TRBJ2-1; D is undetermined. With 5 bases removed from V and 4 bases from J, the gap between germline ends came to 15 bases. The CDR3 covers 14 residues. The germline gives CDR1 SQVTM, CDR2 ANQGSEA. The CDR3 loop reads CSVPASRRYNEQFF. CDR3 coding DNA: TGCAGCGTTCCTGCGAGTAGACGGTACAATGAGCAGTTCTTC.